The T cell receptor beta chain under discussion was sequenced for a study of T cells in tuberculosis. Study context: Sequenced TCRs come from CD1B-GMM tetramer-binding T cells.

This clone was detected once. Profiled with immunoSEQ multiplex PCR; TCRdb holds only in-frame clones, not every one. The sample shows 28,000 or so clones, 90% of them seen only once. V was clipped by 0 bases and J by 4 bases, with 9 bases between them. The CDR3 consists of 14 residues. Germline V gives CDR1 SGDLS, CDR2 YYNGEE. Source material: PBMCs. This clonotype originated in a donor aged 10-29 years with latent tuberculosis or without tuberculosis infection. This chain joins TRBV9 and TRBJ2-3; D not resolved. CDR3 DNA sequence: TGTGCCAGCAGCGTAGCAGCAGGCTCAGATACGCAGTATTTT. The encoded protein is CASSVAAGSDTQYF.